This passage covers 21 T cell receptor beta chains from one sample sequenced in a study of blood T cell repertoires in COVID-19. Repertoires were generated with immunoSEQ multiplex PCR, while TCRdb's copy carries only in-frame clones and drops some. The repertoire includes over 70,000 clones, around 80% of them detected once, and roughly 6.6% sits in the top ten. Sample: peripheral blood. The receptors stem from a man between 65 and 85 years old with acute or convalescent COVID-19.

This clone was counted between two and nine times. This chain uses TRBV5-4 with TRBJ2-5; tentatively, D is TRBD1 (6 bases). The CDR3 extends over 13 amino acids. With 4 bases removed from V and 4 bases from J, the gap between germline ends came to 11 bases. In germline, CDR1 is SGHNT, CDR2 YYREEE (reference sequence). Here the CDR3 reads CASSASGVETQYF. DNA for the CDR3: TGTGCCAGCAGCGCTTCAGGGGTAGAGACCCAGTACTTC.

V gene TRBV19 combines with J gene TRBJ2-3; 15 nucleotides line up with TRBD2. Trimming took 5 bases from V and 2 from J; bases not matched to a gene: 2. Germline CDR1 reads LNHDA; CDR2 reads SQIVND (reference sequence). This CDR3 has 16 residues. CDR3 DNA: TGTGCCAGTAGTGGACTAGCGGGGGGGACCACAGATACGCAGTATTTT. It encodes CASSGLAGGTTDTQYF.

The CDR3 nucleotides read TGTGCCAGCAGCTATTCCCGGACTAGCGGAAACACCGGGGAGCTGTTTTTT. As protein: CASSYSRTSGNTGELFF. This chain uses TRBV7-6 with TRBJ2-2; 10 nucleotides match TRBD2. CDR1 is SGHVS and CDR2 is FNYEAQ in the germline V gene. The CDR3 totals 17 residues. V lost 4 bases to trimming and J lost 2 bases; unmatched junction nucleotides: 7.

There are a few counts of this clone. This chain joins TRBV19 and TRBJ2-3; D gene unclear. V lost 3 bases to trimming and J lost 1 base, with 11 bases between them. CDR3 length: 15 residues. CDR1 is LNHDA, CDR2 SQIVND, per germline (reference sequence). The CDR3 loop reads CASSITSPGTDTQYF. The CDR3 DNA reads TGTGCCAGTAGTATCACGAGTCCCGGCACAGATACGCAGTATTTT.

The chain employs TRBV5-1 and TRBJ1-4; TRBD1 might be the D (5 bases). Germline values: CDR1 SGHRS, CDR2 YFSETQ. The length of the CDR3 is 18 residues. With 4 bases removed from V and 0 bases from J, the gap between germline ends came to 19 bases. The CDR3 sequence is CASSPGGTGGATNEKLFF. CDR3 in DNA: TGCGCCAGCAGCCCGGGGGGTACAGGAGGTGCAACTAATGAAAAACTGTTTTTT.

This chain joins TRBV7-9 and TRBJ2-2, with 9 bases lining up with TRBD1. Germline V CDR1 and CDR2: SEHNR, FQNEAQ (reference sequence). The ends lost 5 bases at V and 5 bases at J; junction bases unmatched: 9. CDR3 size: 16 residues. The CDR3 DNA reads as TGTGCCAGCAGCCCCCGCGACAGGGGGTCAACCGGGGAGCTGTTTTTT. It specifies CASSPRDRGSTGELFF.

The gene calls are TRBV20-1 and TRBJ2-1; D ambiguous. CDR1 and CDR2 (germline): DFQATT, SNEGSKA (reference sequence). Between the trimmed V and J ends, which lost 3 bases and 6 bases, there was a span of 9 bases. The CDR3 is 12 amino acids. CDR3 bases: TGCAGTGCTAGTCTTTTTCCCAATGAGCAGTTCTTC. Translation gives CSASLFPNEQFF.

This sequence joins TRBV7-8 and TRBJ1-5, with 9 nucleotides matching TRBD1. The J segment lost 7 bases and the V segment lost 5 bases, leaving 6 bases of the junction unmatched. Per germline, CDR1 SGHVS and CDR2 FQNEAQ. CDR3 length: 14 amino acids. CDR3 protein: CASSIRDREQPQHF. CDR3 coding DNA: TGTGCCAGCAGCATCCGGGACAGGGAACAGCCCCAGCATTTT.

The chain carries TRBV11-2 and TRBJ1-3, with 7 bases identical to TRBD1. V gave up 5 bases and J gave up 0 bases; unmatched junction bases: 7. CDR3 size: 16 residues. CDR1 is SGHAT and CDR2 is FQNNGV in the germline V gene. CDR3 coding DNA: TGTGCCAGCAGCGCGAGAGGGGGCTCCTCTGGAAACACCATATATTTT. Amino acids: CASSARGGSSGNTIYF.

This clone was seen a single time. The DNA of the CDR3 is TGTGCCAGCAGTGGCTGGCAGGGCTCCTACGAGCAGTACTTC. It translates to CASSGWQGSYEQYF. The gene calls are TRBV2 and TRBJ2-7; maybe TRBD1 (5 bases). The germline V and J ends were trimmed by 4 bases and 0 bases, with 10 bases remaining between them. Looked up from germline, CDR1 is SNHLY and CDR2 is FYNNEI. The CDR3 runs 14 residues.

The genes are TRBV5-8 and TRBJ1-2; D may be TRBD1 (5 bases). CDR1 SGHTS and CDR2 YDEGEE come from the germline V gene. V lost 2 bases and J lost 2, with 7 bases in between. CDR3 length equals 13 residues. CDR3: CASSFGGNYGYTF. CDR3 sequence (DNA): TGTGCCAGCAGCTTCGGGGGAAACTATGGCTACACCTTC.

The chain's CDR3 is CAISAHTSGGLNTGELFF. The CDR3 nucleotides read TGTGCCATCAGTGCTCATACTAGCGGGGGCCTAAACACCGGGGAGCTGTTTTTT. The V gene is TRBV10-3, the J gene TRBJ2-2; 11 bases are a match to TRBD2. This CDR3 region has 18 residues. The V and J ends lost 4 bases and 2 bases, in that order; junction bases with no gene match: 9. CDR1 is ENHRY and CDR2 is SYGVKD in the germline V gene.

This clone has only a few counts. The CDR3 sequence is CASRAGPTGELFF. The CDR3 nucleotides read TGTGCCAGCAGGGCAGGGCCCACCGGGGAGCTGTTTTTT. The chain uses TRBV2 and TRBJ2-2, with D possibly matching TRBD1 (5 bases). V gave up 6 bases and J gave up 4 bases, with 9 bases separating them. Germline-derived CDR1 and CDR2 are SNHLY and FYNNEI. CDR3 length equals 13 residues.

The chain carries TRBV11-2 and TRBJ2-7, with 7 bases identical to TRBD1. This CDR3 has 14 residues. The junction had 7 bases not matched to a gene; V was cut back by 5 bases and J by 3 bases. Per germline, CDR1 SGHAT and CDR2 FQNNGV. The CDR3 loop reads CASSRATGIYEQYF. The CDR3 DNA follows: TGTGCCAGCAGCCGAGCGACAGGGATCTACGAGCAGTACTTC.

This clone is deemed medium-sized. The chain uses TRBV5-1 and TRBJ1-5, with 8 positions matching TRBD1. The CDR3 sequence is 15 residues long. V shed 2 bases and J 3 bases; nucleotides not matched to a gene: 4. Germline V gene data show CDR1 as SGHRS and CDR2 as YFSETQ. CDR3 sequence: CASSFGQGNNQPQHF. DNA for the CDR3: TGCGCCAGCAGCTTCGGACAGGGAAACAATCAGCCCCAGCATTTT.

V usage is TRBV5-1 and J usage is TRBJ2-5; TRBD2 matches at 14 bases. Germline V CDR1 and CDR2: SGHRS, YFSETQ. The CDR3 spans 18 residues. The V segment lost 0 bases and the J segment 4 bases; nucleotides outside the gene matches: 8. CDR3 sequence reads: CASSLEGLAGAGGETQYF. The CDR3 DNA is TGCGCCAGCAGCTTGGAGGGACTAGCGGGGGCCGGAGGAGAGACCCAGTACTTC.

This clone was detected only once. The CDR3 loop reads CASSETSYTEAFF. The DNA for the CDR3 is TGTGCCAGCAGTGAAACATCCTACACTGAAGCTTTCTTT. This rearrangement joins TRBV6-1 to TRBJ1-1; D ambiguous. V lost 2 bases to trimming and J lost 3 bases, with 7 bases between them. Germline loops: CDR1 MNHNS, CDR2 SASEGT. CDR3 length: 13 amino acids.

Many counts were recorded for this clone. The gene calls are TRBV7-9 and TRBJ2-7; a possible D gene is TRBD2 (6 bases). V lost 5 bases and J lost 4, with 15 bases in between. CDR1 and CDR2 (germline): SEHNR, FQNEAQ (reference sequence). The CDR3 runs 14 residues. DNA of the CDR3: TGTGCCAGCAGCCCGACTGGGGGGACTTACGAGCAGTACTTC. This translates into CASSPTGGTYEQYF.

This clone appeared a single time. The rearrangement links TRBV7-3 to TRBJ1-1; D is unresolved. The CDR3 extends over 12 amino acids. CDR1 is SGHTA and CDR2 is FQGTGA in the germline V gene. The ends were cut back, 2 bases at V and 5 bases at J, with 6 bases in the middle. The CDR3 DNA reads as TGTGCCAGCAGCTTACTAAAAACTGAAGCTTTCTTT. It encodes CASSLLKTEAFF.

This clone was observed a single time. V usage is TRBV24-1 and J usage is TRBJ2-4; no reliable D call. The CDR3 has 12 amino acids. CDR1 is KGHDR and CDR2 is SFDVKD in the germline V gene. Between the trimmed V and J ends, which lost 3 bases and 10 bases, there was a span of 9 bases. The CDR3 is CATSDIQRIQYF. The CDR3 DNA sequence: TGTGCCACCAGTGATATCCAGCGTATTCAGTACTTC.

This sequence joins TRBV5-1 and TRBJ2-7, with D possibly being TRBD1 (5 bases). V shed 0 bases and J shed 3 bases, with 10 bases lying between them. The CDR3 consists of 14 residues. Looked up from germline, CDR1 is SGHRS and CDR2 is YFSETQ. The CDR3 loop reads CASSLDQGNYEQYF. In DNA, the CDR3 is TGCGCCAGCAGCTTGGACCAGGGCAACTACGAGCAGTACTTC.